This T cell receptor (beta chain) is drawn from a study of blood T cell repertoires in COVID-19. Residents of 24 US areas, aged roughly 18 to 89 years, made up the participants. TCRdb's table, derived via immunoSEQ multiplex PCR, lists solely in-frame clones and lacks some. The sample has 50,000 to 65,000 clones, about 75% seen once. Germline V lookup: CDR1 DFQATT, CDR2 SNEGSKA (reference sequence). The CDR3 totals 10 residues. Trimming took 6 bases from V and 12 from J; bases not matched to a gene: 3. The rearrangement uses TRBV20-1 and TRBJ1-5; TRBD1 agrees at 9 bases. The sample consisted of PBMCs or T cells enriched from blood (not recorded which). The receptor comes from a woman aged 60-70 years who had been exposed to COVID-19. The CDR3 bases are TGCAGTGCCTGGACAGGGGTCCAGCATTTT. The encoded protein is CSAWTGVQHF.